These 4 T cell receptor beta chains were all obtained from the same sample, sequenced in a study of T cells in severe cutaneous drug reactions. The patients sequenced had a carbamazepine-induced Stevens-Johnson syndrome or toxic epidermal necrolysis reaction. TCR subtype-specific primers in iRepertoire multiplex PCR prepared libraries for bulk and single-cell sequencing. TCRdb re-called the multiplex PCR reads and catalogs CDR3 proteins one per entry, DNA excluded. The sample yields about 21,000 distinct CDR3 sequences, of which the top ten take up approximately 7%. Sequenced: PBMCs. The source is a human donor with toxic epidermal necrolysis, a severe cutaneous drug reaction.

CDR3 sequence: CASSVGGLASEQFF. The V gene is TRBV9, the J gene TRBJ2-1; TCRdb picks TRBD2, but there is no DNA to check that call. The CDR3 loop spans 14 amino acids. The germline CDR1 and CDR2 sequences are SGDLS and YYNGEE.

The J gene is TRBJ2-1, the V gene TRBV4-1; with no DNA, the TCRdb D assignment of TRBD1 cannot be verified. This CDR3 contains 16 residues. Germline V gene data show CDR1 as MGHRA and CDR2 as YSYEKL. The CDR3 sequence: CASSQGQGASGNEQFF.

The rearrangement joins TRBV6-5 to TRBJ2-7; the D call from TCRdb, TRBD1, cannot be confirmed without DNA. Germline V CDR1 and CDR2: MNHEY, SVGAGI. The CDR3 sequence is 15 residues long. Here the CDR3 reads CASSYFRTATYEQYF.

V usage is TRBV7-9 and J usage is TRBJ2-5. The germline CDR1 and CDR2 sequences are SEHNR and FQNEAQ (reference sequence). This CDR3 comprises 13 residues. This CDR3 is CALQRPYQETQYF.